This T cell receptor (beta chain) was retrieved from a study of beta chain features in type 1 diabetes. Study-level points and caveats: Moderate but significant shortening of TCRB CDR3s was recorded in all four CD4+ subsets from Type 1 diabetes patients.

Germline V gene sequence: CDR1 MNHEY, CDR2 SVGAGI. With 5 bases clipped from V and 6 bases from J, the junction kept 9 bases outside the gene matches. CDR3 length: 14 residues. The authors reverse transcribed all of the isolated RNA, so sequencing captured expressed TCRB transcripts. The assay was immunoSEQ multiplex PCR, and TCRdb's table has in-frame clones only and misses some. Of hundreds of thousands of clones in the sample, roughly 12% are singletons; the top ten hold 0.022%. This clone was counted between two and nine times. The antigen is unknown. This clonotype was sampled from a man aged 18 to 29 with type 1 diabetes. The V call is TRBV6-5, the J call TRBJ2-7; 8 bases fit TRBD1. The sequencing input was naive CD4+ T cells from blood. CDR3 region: CASSQPDRVSEQYF. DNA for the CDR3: TGTGCCAGCAGTCAACCGGACAGGGTTTCCGAGCAGTACTTC.